The clone carrying this T cell receptor (beta chain) is a singleton in its sample. Its antigen is currently unknown. The data are from a study of OX40 agonist ivuxolimab in advanced cancers. At the level of the study: Patients were dosed with the agonistic anti-OX40 (CD134) antibody ivuxolimab. Of the patients, three showed partial responses, one with hepatocellular carcinoma and two with cutaneous melanoma.

CDR3 size: 17 residues. In germline, CDR1 is MDHEN, CDR2 SYDVKM. Trimming took 6 bases from V and 8 from J; bases not matched to a gene: 10. Findings and caveats of the study: In the 0.1 to 3.0 mg/kg range, CD4+ and CD8+ blood T cells had expanded clonally by week 6. Mean expanded clone counts were higher in CD8+ than CD4+ T cells.

Data came from immunoSEQ multiplex PCR; TCRdb stores just in-frame clones and leaves some out. The data contain some 73,000 clones, roughly nine tenths of them singletons. The material sequenced was CD4+ or CD8+ T cells sorted from blood, taken in a trial of the OX40 agonist ivuxolimab. The TCR originated in an adult with an advanced solid tumor such as melanoma, head and neck, liver or kidney cancer. This sequence joins TRBV28 and TRBJ2-1; TRBD2 agrees at 16 bases. CDR3 nucleotides: TGTGCCAGCAGGTCCCCGGGACTAGCGGGAGGGGTCGATGAGCAGTTCTTC. This sequence encodes CASRSPGLAGGVDEQFF. Full variable domain (rest looked up from reference TRBV28 and TRBJ2-1): DVKVTQSSRYLVKRTGEKVFLECVQDMDHENMFWYRQDPGLGLRLIYFSYDVKMKEKGDIPEGYSVSREKKERFSLILESASTNQTSMYLCASRSPGLAGGVDEQFFGPGTRLTVL.